The clone carrying this T cell receptor (beta chain) was recorded only once. The table came from immunoSEQ multiplex PCR; TCRdb's copy has only in-frame clones and leaves some out. The sample has 75,000 or so clones, about four fifths seen once. The CDR3 length is 13 residues. Germline assignment: CDR1 MNHEY and CDR2 SVGAGI. Germline trimming cut 5 bases from V and 6 bases from J; bases unmatched to any gene: 7. The sample originates from a study of OX40 agonist ivuxolimab in advanced cancers. This receptor was obtained from an adult with an advanced solid tumor such as melanoma, head and neck, liver or kidney cancer. The chain recombines TRBV6-5 with TRBJ2-7; 7 bases map to TRBD2. The material sequenced was CD4+ or CD8+ T cells sorted from blood, taken in a trial of the OX40 agonist ivuxolimab. The CDR3 spells CASSNGRTGEQYF. The CDR3 region has the DNA TGTGCCAGCAGTAACGGGAGGACGGGCGAGCAGTACTTC.